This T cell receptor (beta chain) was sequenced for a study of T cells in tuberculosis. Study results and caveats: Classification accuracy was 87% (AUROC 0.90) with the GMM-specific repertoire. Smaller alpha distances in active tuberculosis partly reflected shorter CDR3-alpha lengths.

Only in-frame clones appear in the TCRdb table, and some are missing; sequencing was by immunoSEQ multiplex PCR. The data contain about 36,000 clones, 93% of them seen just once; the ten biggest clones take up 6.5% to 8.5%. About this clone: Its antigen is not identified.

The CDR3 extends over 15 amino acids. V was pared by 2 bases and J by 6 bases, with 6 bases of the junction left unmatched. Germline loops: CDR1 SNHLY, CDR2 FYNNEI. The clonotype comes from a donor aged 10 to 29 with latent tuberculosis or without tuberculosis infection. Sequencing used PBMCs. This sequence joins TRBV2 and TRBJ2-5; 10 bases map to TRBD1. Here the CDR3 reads CASSEKTGGYQTQYF. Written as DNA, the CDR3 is TGTGCCAGCAGTGAAAAGACAGGGGGCTATCAGACCCAGTACTTC.